This T cell receptor (beta chain) is drawn from a study of cytomegalovirus exposure and HLA in healthy donors. The overall study: The use of the same platform for the 130 or so validation repertoires and the approximately 730 first-cohort repertoires was reported by a later analysis.

TCRdb's table, derived via immunoSEQ multiplex PCR, lists solely in-frame clones and lacks some. The sample shows 100,000 to 150,000 clones, 89% of them seen only once. Study-wide findings and caveats: In the roughly 130 validation repertoires, a later analysis found that first-cohort TCR clusters tended to co-occur. The study put 150 to 200 TCR beta chains on its list as cytomegalovirus-associated.

A word on this clone: Its antigen is unidentified.

The V gene's germline CDR1 is MNHEY and CDR2 SVGAGI. V was clipped by 6 bases and J by 9 bases; unmatched bases: 6. The CDR3 contains 12 residues. This clonotype was obtained from a woman under 30 in good health and CMV-seronegative. This chain links TRBV6-5 with TRBJ2-7; 9 bases agree with TRBD1. The sample taken for sequencing was PBMCs. In DNA form, the CDR3 reads TGTGCCAGCAGCCTCACGGGACAGGGGCAGTACTTC. Translation: CASSLTGQGQYF.